Below are 10 T cell receptor beta chains sequenced from a single sample in a study of cytomegalovirus exposure and HLA in healthy donors. 60 Vbeta and 13 Jbeta primers were used in PCR. Assay: immunoSEQ multiplex PCR; the TCRdb copy retains only in-frame clones and omits some. The sample lists fewer than 200,000 clones, over 65% occurring once. The sample taken for sequencing was PBMCs. The receptors derive from a female donor in good health and CMV-seronegative.

The chain couples TRBV19 to TRBJ1-1, with D possibly matching TRBD1 (5 bases). Germline assignment: CDR1 LNHDA and CDR2 SQIVND (reference sequence). CDR3 length equals 15 residues. Between the trimmed V and J ends, which lost 2 bases and 0 bases, there was a span of 10 bases. The CDR3 DNA sequence: TGTGCCAGTAGTATAATAGGGGCGATGAACACTGAAGCTTTCTTT. Amino acid sequence: CASSIIGAMNTEAFF. Full variable domain (missing parts from reference TRBV19 and TRBJ1-1): DGGITQSPKYLFRKEGQNVTLSCEQNLNHDAMYWYRQDPGQGLRLIYYSQIVNDFQKGDIAEGYSVSREKKESFPLTVTSAQKNPTAFYLCASSIIGAMNTEAFFGQGTRLTVV.

This clone was seen only a few times. In the same sample, other DNA sequences code for this CDR3. V and J are TRBV12-5 and TRBJ1-1; 8 bases align to TRBD1. Germline-derived CDR1 and CDR2 are LGHNT and FRNRAP. The V segment lost 3 bases and the J segment 3 bases; nucleotides outside the gene matches: 3. The CDR3 consists of 14 residues. CDR3 loop: CASGFRGPDTEAFF. CDR3 coding DNA: TGTGCTAGTGGTTTCAGGGGGCCCGACACTGAAGCTTTCTTT.

The chain links TRBV10-3 to TRBJ2-7, with 13 bases aligning to TRBD2. Germline CDR1 reads ENHRY; CDR2 reads SYGVKD. After removal of 6 bases from V and 5 bases from J, the junction contained 7 bases not matched to a gene. There are 15 residues in the CDR3. The CDR3 reads CAIRPGLAGPDEQYF. The CDR3 DNA reads TGTGCCATCAGGCCGGGACTAGCGGGACCAGACGAGCAGTACTTC.

The chain carries TRBV5-1 and TRBJ2-1; 7 bases map to TRBD2. The length of the CDR3 is 15 residues. Germline CDR1 is SGHRS and CDR2 is YFSETQ. The ends lost 7 bases at V and 6 bases at J; junction bases unmatched: 13. The CDR3 region is CASGETSYFSNEQFF. The CDR3, as DNA: TGCGCCAGCGGCGAGACTAGCTATTTCAGCAATGAGCAGTTCTTC. Full variable domain (remainder filled in from reference TRBV5-1 and TRBJ2-1): KAGVTQTPRYLIKTRGQQVTLSCSPISGHRSVSWYQQTPGQGLQFLFEYFSETQRNKGNFPGRFSGRQFSNSRSEMNVSTLELGDSALYLCASGETSYFSNEQFFGPGTRLTVL.

The gene calls are TRBV9 and TRBJ1-6; no definite D call. The CDR3 covers 15 residues. Germline assignment: CDR1 SGDLS and CDR2 YYNGEE. The V gene lost 3 bases and the J gene lost 0 bases, with 7 bases spanning the gap. The CDR3 reads CASSGLSSYNSPLHF. The CDR3 DNA is TGTGCCAGCAGCGGTCTGAGCTCCTATAATTCACCCCTCCACTTT.

The chain carries TRBV28 and TRBJ2-7; D is perhaps TRBD1 (5 bases). The germline V and J ends were trimmed by 6 bases and 2 bases, with 14 bases remaining between them. From germline, CDR1 is MDHEN and CDR2 SYDVKM. The CDR3 is 14 amino acids. Written as DNA, the CDR3 is TGTGCCAGCAGCCCAGGGTTAATAGCCTACGAGCAGTACTTC. Translated: CASSPGLIAYEQYF.

The chain joins TRBV30 to TRBJ2-5; tentatively, D is TRBD1 (6 bases). The CDR3 contains 14 residues. V lost 3 bases to trimming and J lost 5 bases, with 16 bases between them. Per germline, CDR1 GTSNPN and CDR2 SVGIG (reference sequence). The CDR3 reads CAWSLGGGVETQYF. CDR3 nucleotides: TGTGCCTGGAGCCTGGGTGGGGGCGTGGAGACCCAGTACTTC.

This chain joins TRBV7-2 and TRBJ2-5; tentative D call: TRBD2 (6 bases). V gave up 1 base and J gave up 2 bases, with 8 bases separating them. The CDR3 runs to 14 residues. Germline CDR1 and CDR2: SGHTA and FQGNSA. The DNA of the CDR3 is TGTGCCAGCAGCTTAGATAGCGGTCAAGAGACCCAGTACTTC. Amino acids: CASSLDSGQETQYF.

This clone has a single count. The chain has TRBV7-2 and TRBJ2-1; the match to TRBD1 covers 7 bases. Unmatched junction bases numbered 6, after V lost 5 bases and J lost 8 bases. The CDR3 spans 13 residues. Germline V gene data show CDR1 as SGHTA and CDR2 as FQGNSA. The CDR3 DNA reads TGTGCCAGCAGCCTCGGACAGGTCGATGAGCAGTTCTTC. Its protein product is CASSLGQVDEQFF.

CDR3 protein: CASSLDRGHEQYF. The CDR3 DNA is TGTGCCAGCAGCTTAGACAGGGGCCACGAGCAGTACTTC. The chain carries TRBV7-7 and TRBJ2-7, with 7 bases lining up with TRBD1. The CDR3 length is 13 residues. V trimming: 1 base; J trimming: 5 bases; junction bases outside the gene matches: 2. Germline-derived CDR1 and CDR2 are SSHAT and FNYEAQ (reference sequence).